The 27 T cell receptor beta chains below were found in one sample sequenced in a study of OX40 agonist ivuxolimab in advanced cancers. Sequenced by immunoSEQ multiplex PCR; TCRdb stores in-frame clones only, minus some. The repertoire has tens of thousands of clones, around 89% of them found once; the top ten carry around 25%. The sample here was CD4+ or CD8+ T cells sorted from blood, taken in a trial of the OX40 agonist ivuxolimab. These receptors all come from an adult with an advanced solid tumor such as melanoma, head and neck, liver or kidney cancer.

The V call is TRBV11-2, the J call TRBJ1-1, with unresolved D. Between the trimmed V and J ends, which lost 6 bases and 8 bases, there was a span of 10 bases. The germline V gene has CDR1 SGHAT and CDR2 FQNNGV. The CDR3 consists of 11 residues. This CDR3 reads CASRGWGEAFF. The CDR3 nucleotides read TGTGCCAGCAGGGGGTGGGGAGAAGCTTTCTTT.

The chain is built from TRBV28 and TRBJ2-1; D is undetermined. This CDR3 has 13 residues. Germline V lookup: CDR1 MDHEN, CDR2 SYDVKM. Trimming removed 1 base from V and 4 bases from J, with 5 bases in between. The CDR3 DNA sequence: TGTGCCAGCAGTTTATACAGATACAATGAGCAGTTCTTC. Translating it yields CASSLYRYNEQFF.

The rearrangement links TRBV11-2 to TRBJ2-7; D gene unclear. Germline V gives CDR1 SGHAT, CDR2 FQNNGV. Trimming left V 5 bases short and J 2 bases short, with 10 bases between. The CDR3 has 13 residues. Here the CDR3 DNA reads TGTGCCAGCAGCCCAAGGTCGCCCTACGAGCAGTACTTC. Encoded protein: CASSPRSPYEQYF.

This chain joins TRBV7-9 and TRBJ1-1, with D possibly matching TRBD1 (5 bases). Germline CDR1 reads SEHNR; CDR2 reads FQNEAQ (reference sequence). V dropped 5 bases and J dropped 1 base, with 14 bases sitting between them. This CDR3 region has 15 residues. CDR3 DNA: TGTGCCAGCAGCGGAGGGGATGGGCGGAACACTGAAGCTTTCTTT. Protein: CASSGGDGRNTEAFF.

The chain recombines TRBV15 with TRBJ2-1; 12 bases match TRBD2. Losses at the gene ends were 0 bases for V and 2 bases for J; bases not matched to a gene: 8. CDR3 length: 19 amino acids. In germline, CDR1 is LNHNV, CDR2 YYDKDF (reference sequence). The DNA for the CDR3 is TGTGCCACCAGCAGAGATCTGCCGCTAGCGGGAGGGCCCTACAATGAGCAGTTCTTC. It translates to CATSRDLPLAGGPYNEQFF.

With respect to this clone: A junction boundary mismatches the germline segment, possibly from a read error. At the DNA level, this CDR3 is encoded by other sequences in the same sample as well. The genes are TRBV6-5 and TRBJ2-7; D is ambiguous. Germline CDR1 reads MNHEY; CDR2 reads SVGAGI. This CDR3 contains 14 residues. CDR3 sequence: CASSYTNPSYEQYF. CDR3 in DNA: TGCGCCAGCAGTTACACGAACCCCTCCTACGAGCAGTACTTC.

This clone is judged large. V is TRBV7-2 and J is TRBJ1-5; no reliable D call. V dropped 2 bases and J dropped 5 bases, with 7 bases sitting between them. Germline V gene lookup returns CDR1 SGHTA and CDR2 FQGNSA. This CDR3 has 13 amino acids. The CDR3 region has the DNA TGTGCCAGCAGCTTATACGGCCATCAGCCCCAGCATTTT. Residues: CASSLYGHQPQHF.

CDR3 nucleotides: TGTGCCAGCAGCCCGTCCCCAGGGGATCCTAATGAAAAACTGTTTTTT. It codes for CASSPSPGDPNEKLFF. The chain uses TRBV9 and TRBJ1-4, with a weak D call TRBD1 (6 bases). Germline V gene data show CDR1 as SGDLS and CDR2 as YYNGEE. The CDR3 has 16 residues. Trimming left V 4 bases short and J 3 bases short, with 16 bases between.

V gene TRBV2 combines with J gene TRBJ1-1; weak D call: TRBD1 (5 bases). The CDR3 spans 14 residues. Looked up from germline, CDR1 is SNHLY and CDR2 is FYNNEI. V was cut by 3 bases and J by 4 bases, with 12 bases left in between. CDR3 in amino acids: CASSDTGSTTEAFF. The CDR3 bases are TGTGCCAGCAGTGACACAGGTTCTACCACTGAAGCTTTCTTT. The full variable domain, rest sourced from reference TRBV2 and TRBJ1-1, is EPEVTQTPSHQVTQMGQEVILRCVPISNHLYFYWYRQILGQKVEFLVSFYNNEISEKSEIFDDQFSVERPDGSNFTLKIRSTKLEDSAMYFCASSDTGSTTEAFFGQGTRLTVV.

This chain joins TRBV9 and TRBJ2-6, with TRBD1 identical over 8 bases. Losses at the gene ends were 4 bases for V and 4 bases for J; bases not matched to a gene: 7. The CDR3 is 16 residues long. The germline V gene has CDR1 SGDLS and CDR2 YYNGEE. The CDR3 spells CASSSTQGAGANVLTF. The CDR3 bases are TGTGCCAGCAGCTCAACTCAGGGGGCAGGGGCCAACGTCCTGACTTTC.

The chain uses TRBV27 and TRBJ2-2; TRBD2 aligns across 11 bases. The CDR3 is made up of 16 amino acids. Trimming at V came to 6 bases and at J to 6 bases, leaving 9 bases not matched to a gene. Germline-derived CDR1 and CDR2 are MNHEY and SMNVEV (reference sequence). The CDR3 DNA reads as TGTGCCAGCAGACCTAGCGGGAGGTCCTCCGCCGGGGAGCTGTTTTTT. Residues: CASRPSGRSSAGELFF.

CDR3 sequence: CASRISGRGHFPYEQYF. The DNA for the CDR3 is TGTGCCAGCAGGATATCAGGTAGGGGGCATTTCCCGTACGAGCAGTACTTC. The V and J genes are TRBV11-2 and TRBJ2-7; TRBD1 aligns across 7 bases. Germline V gene sequence: CDR1 SGHAT, CDR2 FQNNGV. The CDR3 is 17 amino acids. V shed 6 bases and J 4 bases; nucleotides not matched to a gene: 18. The complete variable domain, with remaining parts taken from reference TRBV11-2 and TRBJ2-7, reads EAGVAQSPRYKIIEKRQSVAFWCNPISGHATLYWYQQILGQGPKLLIQFQNNGVVDDSQLPKDRFSAERLKGVDSTLKIQPAKLEDSAVYLCASRISGRGHFPYEQYFGPGTRLTVT.

CDR3 sequence (DNA): TGTGCCAGCACCTCCATAGCGGGAGGCCCTAGCTCCTACAATGAGCAGTTCTTC. This translates into CASTSIAGGPSSYNEQFF. The chain carries TRBV7-6 and TRBJ2-1, with 10 bases fitting TRBD2. After removal of 7 bases from V and 0 bases from J, the junction contained 12 bases not matched to a gene. In germline, CDR1 is SGHVS, CDR2 FNYEAQ. This CDR3 is built from 18 residues.

The rearrangement links TRBV4-1 to TRBJ1-2, with a weak D call TRBD1 (5 bases). The CDR3 runs 16 residues. V was cut by 1 base and J by 3 bases, with 15 bases left in between. Germline CDR1 is MGHRA and CDR2 is YSYEKL. The CDR3 sequence is CASSQVGGISYYGYTF. DNA for the CDR3: TGCGCCAGCAGCCAAGTCGGGGGGATTAGTTACTATGGCTACACCTTC.

The chain uses TRBV5-4 and TRBJ1-3; D possibly corresponds to TRBD1 (5 bases). Germline V gene sequence: CDR1 SGHNT, CDR2 YYREEE (reference sequence). Trimming stripped 0 bases from V and 0 bases from J, with 7 bases between. The CDR3 is made up of 15 amino acids. CDR3 amino acids: CASSLGGYSGNTIYF. CDR3 nucleotide sequence: TGTGCCAGCAGCTTGGGGGGGTACTCTGGAAACACCATATATTTT.

V usage is TRBV5-1 and J usage is TRBJ2-7, with D possibly matching TRBD2 (6 bases). Trimming removed 4 bases at V and 0 bases at J, with 14 bases between. This CDR3 has 15 amino acids. In germline, CDR1 is SGHRS, CDR2 YFSETQ. CDR3 loop: CASSQSPTSSYEQYF. CDR3 coding DNA: TGCGCCAGCAGCCAATCTCCGACTAGCTCCTACGAGCAGTACTTC.

This clone was detected a few times. The chain combines TRBV19 with TRBJ2-5, with D hard to call. The V end was cut by 10 bases, the J end by 4 bases, with 13 bases between. Looked up from germline, CDR1 is LNHDA and CDR2 is SQIVND (reference sequence). CDR3 length: 12 residues. CDR3 protein: CATGPWGETQYF. As DNA, the CDR3 is TGTGCCACCGGACCGTGGGGAGAGACCCAGTACTTC.

The chain combines TRBV5-1 with TRBJ2-5; 11 nucleotides align to TRBD2. The CDR3 consists of 17 residues. V lost 0 bases to trimming and J lost 0 bases; unmatched junction nucleotides: 4. Germline loops: CDR1 SGHRS, CDR2 YFSETQ. The CDR3 is CASSLALAGVDQETQYF. The CDR3 DNA sequence: TGCGCCAGCAGCTTGGCACTAGCGGGAGTTGACCAAGAGACCCAGTACTTC. Together with reference TRBV5-1 and TRBJ2-5, the CDR3 gives the full variable domain: KAGVTQTPRYLIKTRGQQVTLSCSPISGHRSVSWYQQTPGQGLQFLFEYFSETQRNKGNFPGRFSGRQFSNSRSEMNVSTLELGDSALYLCASSLALAGVDQETQYFGPGTRLLVL.

This clone is a singleton in its sample. V is TRBV6-5 and J is TRBJ2-2, with D perhaps matching TRBD1 (6 bases). The CDR3 length is 14 residues. Germline V gene sequence: CDR1 MNHEY, CDR2 SVGAGI. V was trimmed by 4 bases and J by 5 bases, leaving 11 bases between them. The DNA for the CDR3 is TGTGCCAGCAGTTCTGGACAGATTACCGGGGAGCTGTTTTTT. Translation gives CASSSGQITGELFF.

This clone was picked up one time. Relative to the germline gene, one junction end is altered; a read error may explain this. The gene calls are TRBV7-7 and TRBJ2-3; no clear D gene. The CDR3 totals 14 residues. CDR1 and CDR2 (germline): SSHAT, FNYEAQ (reference sequence). In DNA, the CDR3 is TGTGCTAGCAGCTTCAGGCCTAACACAGATACGCAGTATTTT. Amino acids: CASSFRPNTDTQYF.

V is TRBV5-6 and J is TRBJ2-7; 9 bases match TRBD2. With V trimmed by 3 bases and J by 2 bases, 6 bases remained unmatched. Germline CDR1 is SGHDT and CDR2 is YYEEEE. The CDR3 spans 15 residues. CDR3 nucleotides: TGTGCCAGCAGCTCCGGACTAGCGTCTCCCTACGAGCAGTACTTC. Its protein is CASSSGLASPYEQYF.

The CDR3 region is CATSRYREDEKLFF. The CDR3 region has the DNA TGTGCCACCAGCAGGTACAGGGAGGATGAAAAACTGTTTTTT. J is TRBJ1-4 and V is TRBV15; D is possibly TRBD1 (6 bases). The CDR3 totals 14 residues. V was clipped by 3 bases and J by 6 bases, with 11 bases between them. CDR1 LNHNV and CDR2 YYDKDF come from the germline V gene (reference sequence).

This clone was found once. The rearrangement joins TRBV6-5 to TRBJ2-5; no clear D. From germline, CDR1 is MNHEY and CDR2 SVGAGI. The CDR3 sequence is 13 residues long. V lost 7 bases to trimming and J lost 0 bases, with 9 bases between them. The CDR3 is CASTPADQETQYF. The CDR3 region has the DNA TGTGCCAGCACCCCGGCGGACCAAGAGACCCAGTACTTC.

This clone occurred a few times. The rearrangement uses TRBV7-9 and TRBJ2-7; 9 nucleotides match TRBD1. The CDR3 is made up of 13 amino acids. Germline V CDR1 and CDR2: SEHNR, FQNEAQ (reference sequence). V lost 8 bases and J lost 2; bases outside the gene matches: 4. The CDR3 DNA reads TGTGCCAGCGGACAGGGGCTGACCTACGAGCAGTACTTC. Translating gives CASGQGLTYEQYF.

The CDR3 protein is CASSWGGYTEAFF. In DNA, the CDR3 is TGTGCCAGCAGTTGGGGGGGGTACACTGAAGCTTTCTTT. The chain recombines TRBV6-5 with TRBJ1-1; possibly TRBD1 for D (5 bases). The V end was cut by 4 bases, the J end by 3 bases, with 9 bases between. Germline CDR1 and CDR2: MNHEY and SVGAGI. The CDR3 has 13 amino acids.

The rearrangement links TRBV5-8 to TRBJ2-7; 10 bases map to TRBD1. V shed 3 bases and J 0 bases; nucleotides not matched to a gene: 3. From germline, CDR1 is SGHTS and CDR2 YDEGEE. This CDR3 comprises 15 residues. The CDR3 spells CASSWGQGISYEQYF. Written as DNA, the CDR3 is TGTGCCAGCAGCTGGGGACAGGGGATCTCCTACGAGCAGTACTTC.

The rearrangement uses TRBV10-3 and TRBJ2-3, with D possibly being TRBD1 (6 bases). The CDR3 covers 13 residues. From germline, CDR1 is ENHRY and CDR2 SYGVKD. Trimming pared 5 bases from V and 0 bases from J, leaving 6 bases between. DNA for the CDR3: TGTGCCATCAGTACAGGGAGCACAGATACGCAGTATTTT. Translation gives CAISTGSTDTQYF.